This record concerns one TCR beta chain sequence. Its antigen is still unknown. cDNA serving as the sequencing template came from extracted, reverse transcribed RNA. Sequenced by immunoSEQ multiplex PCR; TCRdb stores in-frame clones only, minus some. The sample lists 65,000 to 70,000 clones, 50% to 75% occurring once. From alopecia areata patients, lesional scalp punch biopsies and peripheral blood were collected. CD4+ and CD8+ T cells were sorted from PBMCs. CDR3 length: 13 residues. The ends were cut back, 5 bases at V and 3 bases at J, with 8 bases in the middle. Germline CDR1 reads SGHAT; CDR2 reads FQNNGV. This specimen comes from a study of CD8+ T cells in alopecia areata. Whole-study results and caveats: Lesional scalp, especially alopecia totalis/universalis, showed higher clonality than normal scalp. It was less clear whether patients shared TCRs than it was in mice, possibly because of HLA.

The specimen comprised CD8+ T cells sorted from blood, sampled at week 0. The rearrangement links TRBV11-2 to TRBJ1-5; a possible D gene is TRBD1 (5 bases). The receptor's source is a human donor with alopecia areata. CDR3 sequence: CASSPGPNQPQHF. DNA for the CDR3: TGTGCCAGCAGCCCGGGGCCCAATCAGCCCCAGCATTTT. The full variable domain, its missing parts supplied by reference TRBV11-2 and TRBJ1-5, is EAGVAQSPRYKIIEKRQSVAFWCNPISGHATLYWYQQILGQGPKLLIQFQNNGVVDDSQLPKDRFSAERLKGVDSTLKIQPAKLEDSAVYLCASSPGPNQPQHFGDGTRLSIL.